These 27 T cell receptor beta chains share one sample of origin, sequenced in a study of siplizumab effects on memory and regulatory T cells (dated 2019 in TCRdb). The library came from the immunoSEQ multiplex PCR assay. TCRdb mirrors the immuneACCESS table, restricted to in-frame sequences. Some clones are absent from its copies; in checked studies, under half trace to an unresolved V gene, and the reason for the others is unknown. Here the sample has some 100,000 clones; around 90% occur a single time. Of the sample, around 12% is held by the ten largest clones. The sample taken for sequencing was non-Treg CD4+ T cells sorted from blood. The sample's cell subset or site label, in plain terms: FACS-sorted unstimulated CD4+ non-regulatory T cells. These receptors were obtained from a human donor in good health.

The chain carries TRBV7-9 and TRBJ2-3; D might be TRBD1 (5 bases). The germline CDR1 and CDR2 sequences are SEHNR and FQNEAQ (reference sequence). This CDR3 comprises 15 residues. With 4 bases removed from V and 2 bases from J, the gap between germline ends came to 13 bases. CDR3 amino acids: CASSSKTDTTDTQYF. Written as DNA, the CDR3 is TGTGCCAGCAGCTCAAAGACGGACACCACAGATACGCAGTATTTT.

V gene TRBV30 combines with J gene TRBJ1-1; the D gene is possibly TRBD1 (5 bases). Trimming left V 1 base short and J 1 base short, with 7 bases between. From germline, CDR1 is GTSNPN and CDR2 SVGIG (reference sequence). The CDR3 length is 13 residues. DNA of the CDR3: TGTGCCTGGAGTGAAACAGGGAACACTGAAGCTTTCTTT. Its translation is CAWSETGNTEAFF.

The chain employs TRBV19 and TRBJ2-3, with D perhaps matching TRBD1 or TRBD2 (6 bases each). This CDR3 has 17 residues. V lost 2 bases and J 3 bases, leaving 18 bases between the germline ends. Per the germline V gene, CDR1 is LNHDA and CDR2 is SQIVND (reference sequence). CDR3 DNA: TGTGCCAGTAGTATAAGGTTAAGGGGGGAGAAGACAGATACGCAGTATTTT. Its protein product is CASSIRLRGEKTDTQYF.

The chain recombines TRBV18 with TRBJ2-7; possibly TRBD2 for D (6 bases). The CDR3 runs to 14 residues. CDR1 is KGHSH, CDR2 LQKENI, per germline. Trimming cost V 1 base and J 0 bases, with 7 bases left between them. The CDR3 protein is CASSPQRVSYEQYF. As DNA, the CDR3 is TGTGCCAGCTCACCACAGCGGGTCTCCTACGAGCAGTACTTC.

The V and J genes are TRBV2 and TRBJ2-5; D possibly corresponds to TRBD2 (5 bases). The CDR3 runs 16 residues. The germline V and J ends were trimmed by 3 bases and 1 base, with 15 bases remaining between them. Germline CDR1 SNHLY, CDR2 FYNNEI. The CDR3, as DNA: TGTGCCAGCAGTGATCTGGCTGGCCGGGGCCAAGAGACCCAGTACTTC. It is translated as CASSDLAGRGQETQYF.

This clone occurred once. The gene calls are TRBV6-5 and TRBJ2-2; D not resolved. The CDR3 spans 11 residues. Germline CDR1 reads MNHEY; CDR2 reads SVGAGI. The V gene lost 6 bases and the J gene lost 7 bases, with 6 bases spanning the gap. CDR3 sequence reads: CASSSDGELFF. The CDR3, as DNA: TGTGCCAGCAGCTCAGACGGGGAGCTGTTTTTT.

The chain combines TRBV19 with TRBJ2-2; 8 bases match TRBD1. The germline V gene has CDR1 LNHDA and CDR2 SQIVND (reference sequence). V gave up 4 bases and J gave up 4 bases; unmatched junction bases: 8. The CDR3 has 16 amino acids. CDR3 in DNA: TGTGCCAGTAGTAGAGGGACAGGAGTAACCACCGGGGAGCTGTTTTTT. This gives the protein CASSRGTGVTTGELFF.

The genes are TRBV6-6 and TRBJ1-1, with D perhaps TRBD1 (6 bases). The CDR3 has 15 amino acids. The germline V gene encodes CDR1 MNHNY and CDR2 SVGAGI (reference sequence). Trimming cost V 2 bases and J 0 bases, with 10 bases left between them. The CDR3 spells CASSYGGGMNTEAFF. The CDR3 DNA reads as TGTGCCAGCAGTTACGGCGGGGGCATGAACACTGAAGCTTTCTTT.

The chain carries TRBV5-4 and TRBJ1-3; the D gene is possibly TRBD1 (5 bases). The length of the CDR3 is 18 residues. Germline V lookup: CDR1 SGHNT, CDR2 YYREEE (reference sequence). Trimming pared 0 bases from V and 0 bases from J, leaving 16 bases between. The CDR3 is CASSLGPTRQLSGNTIYF. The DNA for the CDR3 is TGTGCCAGCAGCTTGGGCCCAACAAGACAGCTCTCTGGAAACACCATATATTTT.

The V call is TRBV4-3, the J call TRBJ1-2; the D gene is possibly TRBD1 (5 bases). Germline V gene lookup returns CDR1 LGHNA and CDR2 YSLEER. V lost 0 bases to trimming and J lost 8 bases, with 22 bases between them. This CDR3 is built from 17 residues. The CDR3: CASSQELAGVRSKGYTF. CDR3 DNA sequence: TGCGCCAGCAGCCAAGAGCTTGCGGGGGTTAGAAGCAAAGGCTACACCTTC.

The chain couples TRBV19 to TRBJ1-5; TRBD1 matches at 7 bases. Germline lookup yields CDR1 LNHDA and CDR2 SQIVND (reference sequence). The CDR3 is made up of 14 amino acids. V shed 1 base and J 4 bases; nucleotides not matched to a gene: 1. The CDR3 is CASSIAGGNQPQHF. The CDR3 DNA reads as TGTGCCAGTAGTATAGCAGGGGGGAATCAGCCCCAGCATTTT.

The CDR3 spells CASRQTGGDGAEQYF. The CDR3 nucleotides are TGTGCCAGTAGGCAAACGGGCGGGGACGGTGCCGAGCAGTACTTC. The chain links TRBV19 to TRBJ2-7, with D tentatively TRBD2 (6 bases). Germline V gives CDR1 LNHDA, CDR2 SQIVND (reference sequence). V was shortened by 6 bases and J by 6 bases, with 21 bases between the two germline ends. This CDR3 has 15 residues. The variable domain in full, completed from reference TRBV19 and TRBJ2-7, reads DGGITQSPKYLFRKEGQNVTLSCEQNLNHDAMYWYRQDPGQGLRLIYYSQIVNDFQKGDIAEGYSVSREKKESFPLTVTSAQKNPTAFYLCASRQTGGDGAEQYFGPGTRLTVT.

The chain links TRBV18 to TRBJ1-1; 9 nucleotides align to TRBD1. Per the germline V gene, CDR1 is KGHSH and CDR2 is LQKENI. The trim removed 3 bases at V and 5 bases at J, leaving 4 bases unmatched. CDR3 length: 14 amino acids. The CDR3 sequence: CASSPDRGKTEAFF. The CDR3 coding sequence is TGTGCCAGCTCACCCGACAGGGGGAAGACTGAAGCTTTCTTT.

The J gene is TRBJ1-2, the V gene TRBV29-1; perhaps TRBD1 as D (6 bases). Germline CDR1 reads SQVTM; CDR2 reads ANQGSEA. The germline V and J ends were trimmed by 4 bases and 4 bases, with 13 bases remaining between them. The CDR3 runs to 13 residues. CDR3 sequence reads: CSVATGAVYGYTF. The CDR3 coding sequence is TGCAGCGTTGCGACAGGAGCCGTCTATGGCTACACCTTC.

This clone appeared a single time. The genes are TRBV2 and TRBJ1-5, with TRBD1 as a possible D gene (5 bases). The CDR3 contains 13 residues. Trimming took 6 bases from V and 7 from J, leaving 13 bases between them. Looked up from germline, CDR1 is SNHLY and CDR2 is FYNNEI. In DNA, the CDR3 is TGTGCCAGCAGGAGGCGGGCAGGGCAGCCCCAGCATTTT. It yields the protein CASRRRAGQPQHF.

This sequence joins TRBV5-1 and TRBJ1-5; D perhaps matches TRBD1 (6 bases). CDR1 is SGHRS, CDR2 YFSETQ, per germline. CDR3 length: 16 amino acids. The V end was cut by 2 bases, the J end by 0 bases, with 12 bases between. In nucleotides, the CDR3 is TGCGCCAGCAGCTTAGGGACATCAGATAGCAATCAGCCCCAGCATTTT. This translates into CASSLGTSDSNQPQHF.

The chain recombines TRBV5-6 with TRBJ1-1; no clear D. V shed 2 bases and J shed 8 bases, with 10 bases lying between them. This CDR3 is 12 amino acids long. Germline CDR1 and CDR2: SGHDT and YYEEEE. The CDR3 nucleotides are TGTGCCAGCAGCTTTGGTCGCAGGGAAGCTTTCTTT. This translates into CASSFGRREAFF. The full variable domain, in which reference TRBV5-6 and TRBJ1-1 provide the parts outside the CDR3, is DAGVTQSPTHLIKTRGQQVTLRCSPKSGHDTVSWYQQALGQGPQFIFQYYEEEERQRGNFPDRFSGHQFPNYSSELNVNALLLGDSALYLCASSFGRREAFFGQGTRLTVV.

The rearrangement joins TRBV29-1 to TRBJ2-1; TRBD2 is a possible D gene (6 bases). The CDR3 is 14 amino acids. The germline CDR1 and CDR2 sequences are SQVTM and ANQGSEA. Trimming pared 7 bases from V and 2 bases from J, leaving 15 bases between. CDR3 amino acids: CSANLARPYNEQFF. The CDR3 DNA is TGCAGCGCAAATCTAGCGCGACCCTACAATGAGCAGTTCTTC.

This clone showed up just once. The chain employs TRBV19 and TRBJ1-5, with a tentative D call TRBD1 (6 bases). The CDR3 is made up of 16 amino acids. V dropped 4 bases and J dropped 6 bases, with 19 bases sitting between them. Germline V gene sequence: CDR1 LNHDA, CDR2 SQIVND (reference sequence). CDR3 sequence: CASSTGGGGEFQPQHF. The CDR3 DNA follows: TGTGCCAGTAGTACCGGGGGCGGGGGCGAGTTTCAGCCCCAGCATTTT.

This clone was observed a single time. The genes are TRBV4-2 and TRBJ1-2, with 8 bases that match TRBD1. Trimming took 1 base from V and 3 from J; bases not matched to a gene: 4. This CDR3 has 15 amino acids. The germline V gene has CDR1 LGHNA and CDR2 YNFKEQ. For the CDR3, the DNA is TGTGCCAGCAGCCAAGGACAGGGGCTGGACTATGGCTACACCTTC. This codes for CASSQGQGLDYGYTF.

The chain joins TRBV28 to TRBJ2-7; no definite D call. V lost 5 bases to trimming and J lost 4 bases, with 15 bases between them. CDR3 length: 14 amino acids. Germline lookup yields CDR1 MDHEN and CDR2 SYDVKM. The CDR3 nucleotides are TGTGCCAGCAGTCTCTCCCGGGTCCTATACGAGCAGTACTTC. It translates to CASSLSRVLYEQYF.

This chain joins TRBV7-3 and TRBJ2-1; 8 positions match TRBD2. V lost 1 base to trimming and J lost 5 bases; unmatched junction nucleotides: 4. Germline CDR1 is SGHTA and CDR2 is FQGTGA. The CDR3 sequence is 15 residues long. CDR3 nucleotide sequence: TGTGCCAGCAGCTTAAATCTAGCGGGCCACAATGAGCAGTTCTTC. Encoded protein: CASSLNLAGHNEQFF. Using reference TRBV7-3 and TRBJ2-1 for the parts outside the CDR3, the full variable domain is GAGVSQTPSNKVTEKGKYVELRCDPISGHTALYWYRQSLGQGPEFLIYFQGTGAADDSGLPNDRFFAVRPEGSVSTLKIQRTERGDSAVYLCASSLNLAGHNEQFFGPGTRLTVL.

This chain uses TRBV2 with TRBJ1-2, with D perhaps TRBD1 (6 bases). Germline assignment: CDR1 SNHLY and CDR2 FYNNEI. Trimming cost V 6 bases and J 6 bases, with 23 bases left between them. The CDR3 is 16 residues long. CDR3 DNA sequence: TGTGCCAGCAGCCAAACGGGGGGGCCACGCACCAATGGCTACACCTTC. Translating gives CASSQTGGPRTNGYTF.

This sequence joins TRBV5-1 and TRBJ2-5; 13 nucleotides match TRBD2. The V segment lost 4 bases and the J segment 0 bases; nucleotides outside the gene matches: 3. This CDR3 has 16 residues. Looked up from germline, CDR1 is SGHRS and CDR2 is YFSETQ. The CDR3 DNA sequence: TGCGCCAGCAGCCAGGGACTAGCGGGAAACCAAGAGACCCAGTACTTC. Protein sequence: CASSQGLAGNQETQYF.

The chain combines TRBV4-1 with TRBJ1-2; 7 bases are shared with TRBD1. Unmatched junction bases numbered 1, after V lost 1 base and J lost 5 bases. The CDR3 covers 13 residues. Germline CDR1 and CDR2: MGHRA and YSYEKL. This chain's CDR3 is CASSQGQGYGYTF. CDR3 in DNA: TGCGCCAGCAGCCAAGGACAGGGTTATGGCTACACCTTC.

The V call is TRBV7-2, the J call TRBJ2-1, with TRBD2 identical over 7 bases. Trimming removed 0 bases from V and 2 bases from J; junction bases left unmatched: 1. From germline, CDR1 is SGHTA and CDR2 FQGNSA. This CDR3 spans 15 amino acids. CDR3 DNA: TGTGCCAGCAGCTTAGCGGGGACTACCTACAATGAGCAGTTCTTC. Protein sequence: CASSLAGTTYNEQFF.

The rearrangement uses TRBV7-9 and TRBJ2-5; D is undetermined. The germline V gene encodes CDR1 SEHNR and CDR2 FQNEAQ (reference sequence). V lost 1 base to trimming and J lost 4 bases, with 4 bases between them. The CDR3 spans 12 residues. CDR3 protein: CASSLGVETQYF. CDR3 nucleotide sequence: TGTGCCAGCAGCTTAGGGGTAGAGACCCAGTACTTC.